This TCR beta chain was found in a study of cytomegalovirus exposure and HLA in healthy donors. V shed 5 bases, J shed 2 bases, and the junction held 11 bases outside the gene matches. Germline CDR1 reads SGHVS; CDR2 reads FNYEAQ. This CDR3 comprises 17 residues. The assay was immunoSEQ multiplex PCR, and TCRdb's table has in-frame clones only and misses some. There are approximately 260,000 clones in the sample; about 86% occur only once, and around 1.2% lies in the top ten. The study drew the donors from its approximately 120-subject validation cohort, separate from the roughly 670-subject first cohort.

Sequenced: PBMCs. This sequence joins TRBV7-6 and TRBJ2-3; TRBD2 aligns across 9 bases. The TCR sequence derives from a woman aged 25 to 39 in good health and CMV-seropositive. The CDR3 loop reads CASSPPPGLAFTDTQYF. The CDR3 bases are TGTGCCAGCAGCCCCCCCCCGGGACTAGCTTTCACAGATACGCAGTATTTT.